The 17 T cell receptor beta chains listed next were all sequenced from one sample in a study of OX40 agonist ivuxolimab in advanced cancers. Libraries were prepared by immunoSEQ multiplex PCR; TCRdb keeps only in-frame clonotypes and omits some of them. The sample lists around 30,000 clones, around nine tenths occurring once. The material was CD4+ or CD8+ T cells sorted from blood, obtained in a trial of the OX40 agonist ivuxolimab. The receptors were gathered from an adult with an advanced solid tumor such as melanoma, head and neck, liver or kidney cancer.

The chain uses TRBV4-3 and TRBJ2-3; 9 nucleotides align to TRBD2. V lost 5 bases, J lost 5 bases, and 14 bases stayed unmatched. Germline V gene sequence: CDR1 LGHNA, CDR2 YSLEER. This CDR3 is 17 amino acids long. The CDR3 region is CASSNLGAGGPEDTQYF. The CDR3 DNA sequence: TGCGCCAGCAGCAACCTGGGGGCGGGGGGGCCGGAAGATACGCAGTATTTT.

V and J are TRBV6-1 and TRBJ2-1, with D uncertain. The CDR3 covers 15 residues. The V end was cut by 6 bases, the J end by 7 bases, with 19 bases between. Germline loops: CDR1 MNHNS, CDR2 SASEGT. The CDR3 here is CASRSPGVGMNEQFF. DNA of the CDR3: TGTGCCAGCAGGAGCCCTGGGGTAGGGATGAATGAGCAGTTCTTC.

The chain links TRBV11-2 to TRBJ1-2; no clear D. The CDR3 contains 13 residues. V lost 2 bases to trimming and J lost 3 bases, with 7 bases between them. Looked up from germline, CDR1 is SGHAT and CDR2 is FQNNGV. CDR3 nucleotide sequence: TGTGCCAGCAGCTTATCCTATGACTATGGCTACACCTTC. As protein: CASSLSYDYGYTF.

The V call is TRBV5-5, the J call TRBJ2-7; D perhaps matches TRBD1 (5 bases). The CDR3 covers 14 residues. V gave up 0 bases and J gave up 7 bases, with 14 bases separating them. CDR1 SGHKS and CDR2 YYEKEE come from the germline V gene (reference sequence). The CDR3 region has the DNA TGTGCCAGCAGCTTGGTCCAGGGCTTACGGGAGCAGTACTTC. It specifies CASSLVQGLREQYF.

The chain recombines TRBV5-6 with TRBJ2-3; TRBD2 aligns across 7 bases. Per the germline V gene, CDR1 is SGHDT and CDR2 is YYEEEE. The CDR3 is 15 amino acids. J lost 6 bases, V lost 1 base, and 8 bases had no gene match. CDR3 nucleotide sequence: TGTGCCAGCAGCTTGTTTGGACTAGGAGAGGATACGCAGTATTTT. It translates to CASSLFGLGEDTQYF.

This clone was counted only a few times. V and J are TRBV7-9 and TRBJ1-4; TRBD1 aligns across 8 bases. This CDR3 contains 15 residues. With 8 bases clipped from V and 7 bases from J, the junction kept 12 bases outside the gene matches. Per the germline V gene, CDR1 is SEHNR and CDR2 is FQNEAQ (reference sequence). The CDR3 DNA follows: TGTGCCAGCCGGGACAGGACCAGGGAAAGTGAAAAACTGTTTTTT. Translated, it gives CASRDRTRESEKLFF.

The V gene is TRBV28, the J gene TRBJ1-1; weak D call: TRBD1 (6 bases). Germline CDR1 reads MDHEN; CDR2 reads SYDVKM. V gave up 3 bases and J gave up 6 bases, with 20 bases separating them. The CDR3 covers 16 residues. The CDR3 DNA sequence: TGTGCCAGCAGTTTTGCCCCAGGACAGACATACGCTGAAGCTTTCTTT. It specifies CASSFAPGQTYAEAFF. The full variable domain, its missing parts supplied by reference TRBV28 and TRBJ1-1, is DVKVTQSSRYLVKRTGEKVFLECVQDMDHENMFWYRQDPGLGLRLIYFSYDVKMKEKGDIPEGYSVSREKKERFSLILESASTNQTSMYLCASSFAPGQTYAEAFFGQGTRLTVV.

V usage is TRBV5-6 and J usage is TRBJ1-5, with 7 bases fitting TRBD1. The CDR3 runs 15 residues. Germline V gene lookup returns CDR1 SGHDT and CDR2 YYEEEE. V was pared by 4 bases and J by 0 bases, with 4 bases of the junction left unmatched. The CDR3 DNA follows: TGTGCCAGCAGCCGCGGGACAGTTAGCAATCAGCCCCAGCATTTT. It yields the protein CASSRGTVSNQPQHF.

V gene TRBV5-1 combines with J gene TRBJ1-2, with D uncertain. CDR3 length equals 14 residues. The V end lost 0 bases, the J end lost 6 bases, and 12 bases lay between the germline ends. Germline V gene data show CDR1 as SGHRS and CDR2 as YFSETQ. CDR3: CASSLATSGDGYTF. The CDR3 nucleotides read TGCGCCAGCAGCTTGGCAACATCTGGGGATGGCTACACCTTC.

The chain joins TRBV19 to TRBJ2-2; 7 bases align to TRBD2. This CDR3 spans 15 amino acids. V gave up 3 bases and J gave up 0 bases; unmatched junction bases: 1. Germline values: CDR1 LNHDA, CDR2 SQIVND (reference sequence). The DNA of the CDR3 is TGTGCCAGTAGTATCGCGGGAGCGAACACCGGGGAGCTGTTTTTT. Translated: CASSIAGANTGELFF.

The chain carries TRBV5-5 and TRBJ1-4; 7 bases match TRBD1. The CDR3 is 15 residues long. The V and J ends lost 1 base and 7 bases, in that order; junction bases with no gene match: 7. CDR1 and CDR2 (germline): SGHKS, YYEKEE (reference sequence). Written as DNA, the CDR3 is TGTGCCAGCAGCTTGAGTCCAGGGGGAGCTGAAAAACTGTTTTTT. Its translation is CASSLSPGGAEKLFF.

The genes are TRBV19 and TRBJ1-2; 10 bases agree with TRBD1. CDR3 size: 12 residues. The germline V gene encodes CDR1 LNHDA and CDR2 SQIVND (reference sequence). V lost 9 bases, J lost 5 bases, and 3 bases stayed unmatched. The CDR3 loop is CASSGQGYGYTF. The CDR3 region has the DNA TGTGCCAGCTCGGGACAGGGGTATGGCTACACCTTC.

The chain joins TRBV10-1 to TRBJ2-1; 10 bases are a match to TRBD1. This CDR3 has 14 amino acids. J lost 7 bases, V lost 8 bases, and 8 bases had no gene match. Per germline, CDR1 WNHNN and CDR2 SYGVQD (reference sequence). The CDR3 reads CASEAGTGENEQFF. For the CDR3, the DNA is TGCGCCAGCGAAGCCGGGACAGGGGAAAATGAGCAGTTCTTC.

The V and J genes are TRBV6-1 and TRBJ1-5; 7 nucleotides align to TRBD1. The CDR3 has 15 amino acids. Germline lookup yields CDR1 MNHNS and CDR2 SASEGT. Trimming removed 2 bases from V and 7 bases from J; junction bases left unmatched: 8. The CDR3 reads CASSEFDRAVQPQHF. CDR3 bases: TGTGCCAGCAGTGAATTCGACAGGGCCGTACAGCCCCAGCATTTT.

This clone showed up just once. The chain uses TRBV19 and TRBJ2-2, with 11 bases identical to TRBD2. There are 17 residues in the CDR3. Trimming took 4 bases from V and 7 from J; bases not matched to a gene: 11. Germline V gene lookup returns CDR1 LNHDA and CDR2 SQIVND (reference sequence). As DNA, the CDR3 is TGTGCCAGTAGTACCCTAGCGGGGGGCTTTTCGGGCGGGGAGCTGTTTTTT. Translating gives CASSTLAGGFSGGELFF.

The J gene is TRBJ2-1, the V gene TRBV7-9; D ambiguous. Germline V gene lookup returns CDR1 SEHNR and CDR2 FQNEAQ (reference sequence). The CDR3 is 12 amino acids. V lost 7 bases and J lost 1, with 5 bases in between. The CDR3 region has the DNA TGTGCCAGCACAGAGTCCTACAATGAGCAGTTCTTC. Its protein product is CASTESYNEQFF.

The CDR3 DNA reads as TGTGCCTGGAGTTCAGTAGGGGTGCCTGGGGCCAACGTCCTGACTTTC. Residues: CAWSSVGVPGANVLTF. This chain uses TRBV30 with TRBJ2-6; possible D gene TRBD1, 5 bases. V dropped 2 bases and J dropped 2 bases, with 13 bases sitting between them. Germline V gives CDR1 GTSNPN, CDR2 SVGIG (reference sequence). This CDR3 spans 16 amino acids.